These 14 T cell receptor beta chains share one sample of origin, sequenced in a study of T-cell reconstitution after alpha-beta-depleted transplantation in children. It was with unique molecular identifiers that the TCRbeta library was prepared. MiXCR, run by TCRdb on the PCR reads, gives a single entry per CDR3 protein. The sample records 500,000 to 650,000 distinct CDR3 sequences, over 10% being singletons. Sequenced material: PBMCs, mostly from graft donor cells, taken 360 days after TCRalphabeta/CD19-depleted stem cell transplant. These receptors were collected from a male patient under 18 who had a stem cell transplant for acute myeloid leukemia, so the T cells may come from the graft donor.

The chain carries TRBV6-1 and TRBJ2-7, with D maybe TRBD1 (5 bases). The V end was cut by 7 bases, the J end by 2 bases, with 12 bases between. Germline V gene data show CDR1 as MNHNS and CDR2 as SASEGT. CDR3 length: 13 amino acids. The CDR3 bases are TGTGCCAGCACGTCAGGGCCGACCTACGAGCAGTACTTC. Its translation: CASTSGPTYEQYF.

The chain is built from TRBV5-1 and TRBJ2-1, with 10 bases identical to TRBD2. The CDR3 extends over 16 amino acids. CDR1 SGHRS and CDR2 YFSETQ come from the germline V gene. The trim removed 0 bases at V and 7 bases at J, leaving 7 bases unmatched. As DNA, the CDR3 is TGCGCCAGCAGCTTGGTGAGCGGGAGGGATACGAATGAGCAGTTCTTC. This sequence encodes CASSLVSGRDTNEQFF.

J is TRBJ1-2 and V is TRBV29-1; D ambiguous. From germline, CDR1 is SQVTM and CDR2 ANQGSEA. V lost 4 bases to trimming and J lost 6 bases, with 9 bases between them. The CDR3 has 11 amino acids. The CDR3 loop is CSVAGSNGYTF. In nucleotides, the CDR3 is TGCAGCGTTGCGGGAAGTAATGGCTACACCTTC.

In its sample, this clonotype was seen a few times. The chain carries TRBV5-1 and TRBJ2-1, with 9 bases that match TRBD2. V shed 5 bases, J shed 8 bases, and the junction held 14 bases outside the gene matches. The CDR3 spans 16 residues. Looked up from germline, CDR1 is SGHRS and CDR2 is YFSETQ. CDR3 residues: CASSSIVAGEFDEQFF. CDR3 DNA sequence: TGCGCCAGCAGTTCCATCGTAGCGGGGGAGTTTGATGAGCAGTTCTTC.

The sample holds a few counts of this clonotype. The V and J genes are TRBV7-2 and TRBJ2-7; unclear D gene. Trimming pared 5 bases from V and 0 bases from J, leaving 17 bases between. Germline CDR1 reads SGHTA; CDR2 reads FQGNSA. The CDR3 sequence is 16 residues long. Written as DNA, the CDR3 is TGTGCCAGCAGCATTATTAGCCTAAGGAGCTCCTACGAGCAGTACTTC. Its protein product is CASSIISLRSSYEQYF.

This clonotype was observed a few times. The J gene is TRBJ2-1, the V gene TRBV19, with D maybe TRBD2 (6 bases). Germline loops: CDR1 LNHDA, CDR2 SQIVND (reference sequence). This CDR3 is built from 16 residues. V gave up 11 bases and J gave up 2 bases, with 22 bases separating them. The CDR3 here is CAVSWDLRAAYNEQFF. DNA of the CDR3: TGTGCCGTCTCTTGGGACTTGCGGGCTGCCTACAATGAGCAGTTCTTC.

This clonotype turned up a few times. The rearrangement uses TRBV28 and TRBJ2-1; 7 bases are a match to TRBD2. The CDR3 is made up of 17 amino acids. With V trimmed by 6 bases and J by 2 bases, 13 bases remained unmatched. Germline CDR1 is MDHEN and CDR2 is SYDVKM. This CDR3 is CASRRLRGGPTYNEQFF. CDR3 nucleotide sequence: TGTGCCAGCAGGAGATTGAGGGGAGGGCCTACCTACAATGAGCAGTTCTTC.

The gene calls are TRBV7-9 and TRBJ2-7; 9 bases are shared with TRBD2. The CDR3 spans 15 residues. After removal of 5 bases from V and 5 bases from J, the junction contained 10 bases not matched to a gene. Per germline, CDR1 SEHNR and CDR2 FQNEAQ (reference sequence). CDR3 sequence (DNA): TGTGCCAGCAGCCCGCGGGGGGGCCGGCATGACGAGCAGTACTTC. It encodes CASSPRGGRHDEQYF.

The V gene is TRBV7-6, the J gene TRBJ2-3; 7 bases align to TRBD1. Trimming removed 3 bases from V and 4 bases from J; junction bases left unmatched: 4. There are 14 residues in the CDR3. The V gene's germline CDR1 is SGHVS and CDR2 FNYEAQ. DNA of the CDR3: TGTGCCAGCAGCTTCTTCCAGGGGGCAGATACGCAGTATTTT. Translated: CASSFFQGADTQYF.

The chain combines TRBV12-3 or TRBV12-4 with TRBJ2-7; a weak D match, TRBD1 (5 bases). V lost 3 bases and J lost 4, with 10 bases in between. This CDR3 spans 13 amino acids. This CDR3 is CASSFADSYEQYF. In DNA, the CDR3 is TGTGCCAGCAGTTTCGCCGACAGTTACGAGCAGTACTTC.

A few counts support this clonotype. The chain combines TRBV4-3 with TRBJ1-2, with 8 bases aligning to TRBD1. J lost 1 base, V lost 4 bases, and 2 bases had no gene match. The CDR3 runs to 14 residues. In germline, CDR1 is LGHNA, CDR2 YSLEER. The CDR3 loop reads CASSRDRFNYGYTF. For the CDR3, the DNA is TGCGCCAGCAGCCGGGACAGGTTTAACTATGGCTACACCTTC.

The DNA of the CDR3 is TGCGCCATTAGGACCCCCGGCACAGATACGCAGTATTTT. This translates into CAIRTPGTDTQYF. This rearrangement joins TRBV5-1 to TRBJ2-3; D uncertain. Per germline, CDR1 SGHRS and CDR2 YFSETQ. Trimming left V 9 bases short and J 1 base short, with 12 bases between. The CDR3 loop spans 13 amino acids.

This clonotype was counted a few times. This rearrangement joins TRBV11-2 to TRBJ2-5; D might be TRBD2 (7 bases). V gave up 2 bases and J gave up 0 bases, with 10 bases separating them. Germline lookup yields CDR1 SGHAT and CDR2 FQNNGV. The CDR3 sequence is 15 residues long. The CDR3 DNA is TGTGCCAGCAGCTTAAAGGGGGGGTACCAAGAGACCCAGTACTTC. Its translation: CASSLKGGYQETQYF. The complete variable domain, with remaining parts taken from reference TRBV11-2 and TRBJ2-5, reads EAGVAQSPRYKIIEKRQSVAFWCNPISGHATLYWYQQILGQGPKLLIQFQNNGVVDDSQLPKDRFSAERLKGVDSTLKIQPAKLEDSAVYLCASSLKGGYQETQYFGPGTRLLVL.

The chain couples TRBV10-3 to TRBJ1-1; 9 bases are a match to TRBD1. With 4 bases clipped from V and 4 bases from J, the junction kept 7 bases outside the gene matches. The CDR3 covers 15 residues. CDR1 and CDR2 from the germline V gene are ENHRY and SYGVKD. The CDR3 sequence is CAISVYETGGTEAFF. Here the CDR3 DNA reads TGTGCCATCAGTGTTTACGAGACAGGGGGCACTGAAGCTTTCTTT.